Reported below is one T cell receptor (beta chain). Its matching antigen is unknown. This sample was included in a study of shared clonotypes between healthy human individuals. Study-wide results and caveats: Sharing across four donors was highest in naive CD4 (around 5%) and lowest in memory CD8 (about 0.4%). Non-shared clonotypes displayed generation probabilities falling below those of clonotypes present in all four donors.

Libraries were prepared by immunoSEQ multiplex PCR; TCRdb keeps only in-frame clonotypes and omits some of them. This sample has millions of clones, with roughly 95% found just once. The sample was naive CD4+ T cells sorted from blood. Subset of the sample: CD45RA+ positively selected. This TCR was recovered from a man between 18 and 35 years old in good health.

The DNA for the CDR3 is TGTGCCAGTAGAACAGGCACTAATGAAAAACTGTTTTTT. This encodes CASRTGTNEKLFF. The gene calls are TRBV19 and TRBJ1-4, with a tentative D call TRBD1 (5 bases). The CDR3 is 13 amino acids. Germline V gene data show CDR1 as LNHDA and CDR2 as SQIVND (reference sequence). Trimming took off 6 bases at V and 2 bases at J, with 7 bases between the two ends.